These 29 T cell receptor beta chains originate from one sample sequenced in a study of shared clonotypes between healthy human individuals (dated by TCRdb to 2020 to 2022). Libraries came from the immunoSEQ multiplex PCR assay. TCRdb mirrors the immuneACCESS table, restricted to in-frame sequences. Some clones are absent from its copies; in checked studies, under half trace to an unresolved V gene, and the reason for the others is unknown. The sample has some 2,500,000 clones on record, 93% of them singletons. The leading ten clones occupy 0.36% of the sample. Sample: naive CD4+ T cells from PBMCs. The meaning of the sample's cell subset or site label: CD45RA+ positively selected. These receptors came from a man aged 18-30 years in good health. Some clones in this sample may be carry-over from other donors' samples.

This chain links TRBV9 with TRBJ2-7; 11 bases line up with TRBD2. This CDR3 is built from 14 residues. The trim removed 7 bases at V and 5 bases at J, leaving 8 bases unmatched. Looked up from germline, CDR1 is SGDLS and CDR2 is YYNGEE. CDR3 sequence reads: CASGSTSGSNEQYF. The CDR3 nucleotides read TGTGCCAGCGGCTCCACTAGCGGGAGCAACGAGCAGTACTTC.

In regard to this clone: Other DNA sequences in this sample translate to the same CDR3. This sequence joins TRBV5-1 and TRBJ2-3; no clear D. This CDR3 comprises 12 residues. CDR1 is SGHRS and CDR2 is YFSETQ in the germline V gene. The germline V and J ends were trimmed by 4 bases and 2 bases, with 5 bases remaining between them. The CDR3 DNA follows: TGCGCCAGCAGCCCATCCACAGATACGCAGTATTTT. This codes for CASSPSTDTQYF.

The J gene is TRBJ1-1, the V gene TRBV6-6; no definite D call. The CDR3 contains 15 residues. V lost 1 base to trimming and J lost 4 bases, with 13 bases between them. Germline V gene sequence: CDR1 MNHNY, CDR2 SVGAGI (reference sequence). CDR3 bases: TGTGCCAGCAGTTACTTCGCCAGGACGGCCACTGAAGCTTTCTTT. This gives the protein CASSYFARTATEAFF.

This sequence joins TRBV6-5 and TRBJ2-7; 14 positions match TRBD2. The CDR3 covers 15 residues. CDR1 and CDR2 (germline): MNHEY, SVGAGI. The V and J ends lost 6 bases and 2 bases, in that order; junction bases with no gene match: 3. CDR3 protein: CASRQGLAGAYEQYF. The CDR3 region has the DNA TGTGCCAGCAGGCAGGGACTAGCGGGAGCCTACGAGCAGTACTTC.

The chain has TRBV5-1 and TRBJ2-1, with D unresolved. Trimming left V 0 bases short and J 1 base short, with 5 bases between. This CDR3 is 14 amino acids long. Per germline, CDR1 SGHRS and CDR2 YFSETQ. CDR3 loop: CASSLARSYNEQFF. The DNA of the CDR3 is TGCGCCAGCAGCTTGGCTCGATCCTACAATGAGCAGTTCTTC.

As for this clone: The sample carries other DNA sequences with the same CDR3. The chain recombines TRBV6-5 with TRBJ1-1; D is unresolved. The CDR3 runs to 11 residues. Germline V CDR1 and CDR2: MNHEY, SVGAGI. Deletions cut 6 bases from V and 4 bases from J, with 6 bases between. CDR3 sequence reads: CASRRGTEAFF. In DNA form, the CDR3 reads TGTGCCAGCAGGAGAGGCACTGAAGCTTTCTTT.

V and J are TRBV18 and TRBJ2-3, with 7 bases identical to TRBD2. The length of the CDR3 is 16 residues. Per germline, CDR1 KGHSH and CDR2 LQKENI. After removal of 6 bases from V and 8 bases from J, the junction contained 17 bases not matched to a gene. The CDR3 loop is CASSPRGRGRVATQYF. The CDR3 nucleotides read TGTGCCAGCTCCCCCAGAGGGAGGGGTAGGGTCGCTACGCAGTATTTT.

The genes are TRBV7-2 and TRBJ2-4; TRBD2 might be the D (7 bases). Germline V gene data show CDR1 as SGHTA and CDR2 as FQGNSA. V was pared by 7 bases and J by 5 bases, with 18 bases between. The CDR3 extends over 15 amino acids. The CDR3 sequence is CASTYREGGENIQYF. For the CDR3, the DNA is TGTGCCAGCACCTACAGGGAGGGTGGGGAAAACATTCAGTACTTC.

The V and J genes are TRBV2 and TRBJ2-1; TRBD2 agrees at 8 bases. Germline V lookup: CDR1 SNHLY, CDR2 FYNNEI. J lost 5 bases, V lost 7 bases, and 13 bases had no gene match. This CDR3 has 16 amino acids. For the CDR3, the DNA is TGTGCCAGCATTAAGCGGGAGTGGGTTTCAGACAATGAGCAGTTCTTC. This gives the protein CASIKREWVSDNEQFF.

The rearrangement uses TRBV5-1 and TRBJ1-2, with 7 bases fitting TRBD1. The CDR3 consists of 15 residues. V was clipped by 4 bases and J by 0 bases; unmatched bases: 6. Per the germline V gene, CDR1 is SGHRS and CDR2 is YFSETQ. DNA of the CDR3: TGCGCCAGCAGCACACGGACAGGAGCTAACTATGGCTACACCTTC. Translation gives CASSTRTGANYGYTF.

J is TRBJ2-5 and V is TRBV28, with TRBD1 matching 8 bases. V gave up 7 bases and J gave up 5 bases; unmatched junction bases: 6. CDR3 length: 13 residues. Germline assignment: CDR1 MDHEN and CDR2 SYDVKM. CDR3 amino acids: CASTLAGGETQYF. CDR3 coding DNA: TGTGCCAGCACCCTCGCAGGGGGCGAGACCCAGTACTTC. Full variable domain (rest looked up from reference TRBV28 and TRBJ2-5): DVKVTQSSRYLVKRTGEKVFLECVQDMDHENMFWYRQDPGLGLRLIYFSYDVKMKEKGDIPEGYSVSREKKERFSLILESASTNQTSMYLCASTLAGGETQYFGPGTRLLVL.

In its sample, this clone was seen once. V is TRBV18 and J is TRBJ1-5; the D is unclear. The ends were cut back, 5 bases at V and 5 bases at J, with 10 bases in the middle. The CDR3 covers 13 residues. The germline gives CDR1 KGHSH, CDR2 LQKENI. The CDR3 spells CASSASLYQPQHF. CDR3 nucleotides: TGTGCCAGCTCAGCCTCCCTATATCAGCCCCAGCATTTT.

This clone was picked up one time. The chain links TRBV6-1 to TRBJ2-1; 10 nucleotides match TRBD2. V lost 6 bases and J lost 8; bases outside the gene matches: 10. This CDR3 spans 15 amino acids. The germline V gene encodes CDR1 MNHNS and CDR2 SASEGT. DNA for the CDR3: TGTGCCAGCAGCGTGTTAGCGGGAGGCTTCGATGAGCAGTTCTTC. Protein: CASSVLAGGFDEQFF.

This chain links TRBV7-3 with TRBJ1-1; no reliable D call. Looked up from germline, CDR1 is SGHTA and CDR2 is FQGTGA. The CDR3 runs 13 residues. The V gene lost 5 bases and the J gene lost 1 base, with 8 bases spanning the gap. CDR3 in amino acids: CASSADPNTEAFF. The CDR3 DNA reads as TGTGCCAGCAGCGCGGACCCGAACACTGAAGCTTTCTTT.

V usage is TRBV7-2 and J usage is TRBJ1-4; D is possibly TRBD1 (6 bases). The length of the CDR3 is 15 residues. From germline, CDR1 is SGHTA and CDR2 FQGNSA. Trimming removed 5 bases at V and 3 bases at J, with 13 bases between. The CDR3 sequence: CASSPQGGANEKLFF. CDR3 sequence (DNA): TGTGCCAGCAGCCCTCAAGGGGGAGCTAATGAAAAACTGTTTTTT.

In the case of this clone: Within the sample, other DNA sequences also encode this same CDR3. This chain joins TRBV30 and TRBJ2-7; D is unresolved. CDR3 size: 12 residues. V was pared by 3 bases and J by 1 base, with 7 bases between. Germline CDR1 reads GTSNPN; CDR2 reads SVGIG (reference sequence). The CDR3 here is CAWSSPSYEQYF. In DNA form, the CDR3 reads TGTGCCTGGAGCTCCCCTTCCTACGAGCAGTACTTC.

The chain couples TRBV18 to TRBJ2-2; D is undetermined. The V gene lost 1 base and the J gene lost 1 base, with 7 bases spanning the gap. Germline CDR1 KGHSH, CDR2 LQKENI. The CDR3 runs 15 residues. CDR3 sequence reads: CASSPQVLNTGELFF. CDR3 bases: TGTGCCAGCTCACCACAGGTCCTGAACACCGGGGAGCTGTTTTTT.

Remarks on this clone: The same CDR3 also results from other DNA sequences found in this sample. This chain uses TRBV11-2 with TRBJ2-7; no firm D call. V was cut by 2 bases and J by 4 bases, with 6 bases left in between. The CDR3 contains 12 residues. Germline CDR1 is SGHAT and CDR2 is FQNNGV. CDR3 DNA: TGTGCCAGCAGCTTAAGCAGTTACGAGCAGTACTTC. It translates to CASSLSSYEQYF.

J is TRBJ2-7 and V is TRBV6-6; TRBD1 matches 8 bases. Trimming removed 2 bases from V and 2 bases from J; junction bases left unmatched: 8. CDR3 length: 16 amino acids. From germline, CDR1 is MNHNY and CDR2 SVGAGI (reference sequence). For the CDR3, the DNA is TGTGCCAGCAGTTACGTAGGCGGGACAGGACCCTACGAGCAGTACTTC. This translates into CASSYVGGTGPYEQYF.

This sequence joins TRBV2 and TRBJ2-7; D perhaps matches TRBD1 (6 bases). Trimming removed 7 bases from V and 2 bases from J, with 15 bases in between. Germline V gene lookup returns CDR1 SNHLY and CDR2 FYNNEI. The CDR3 has 14 residues. CDR3 residues: CASKVEDRPYEQYF. CDR3 bases: TGTGCCAGCAAGGTTGAGGACAGACCCTACGAGCAGTACTTC.

This chain connects TRBV11-1 to TRBJ2-1; 7 nucleotides match TRBD2. The CDR3 is 14 amino acids. Germline V gives CDR1 SGHAT, CDR2 FQDESV (reference sequence). The trim removed 5 bases at V and 4 bases at J, leaving 5 bases unmatched. The CDR3 region is CASSGAGLYNEQFF. DNA for the CDR3: TGTGCCAGCAGCGGAGCGGGACTTTACAATGAGCAGTTCTTC.

This chain connects TRBV30 to TRBJ2-1, with D possibly matching TRBD2 (6 bases). Germline CDR1 is GTSNPN and CDR2 is SVGIG (reference sequence). The V end was cut by 4 bases, the J end by 2 bases, with 15 bases between. The CDR3 has 15 residues. Written as DNA, the CDR3 is TGTGCCTGGATCCCTGGGACTCCTGCCTACAATGAGCAGTTCTTC. It yields the protein CAWIPGTPAYNEQFF.

This clone was seen just once. This chain links TRBV11-3 with TRBJ2-1; D is undetermined. With 1 base removed from V and 5 bases from J, the gap between germline ends came to 3 bases. This CDR3 is 12 amino acids long. Germline assignment: CDR1 SGHNT and CDR2 YENEEA. CDR3 sequence reads: CASSLADNEQFF. CDR3 bases: TGTGCCAGCAGCTTAGCGGACAATGAGCAGTTCTTC.

The chain is built from TRBV28 and TRBJ2-3, with D possibly being TRBD1 (6 bases). V lost 4 bases and J 4 bases, leaving 18 bases between the germline ends. This CDR3 is built from 16 residues. Germline V gives CDR1 MDHEN, CDR2 SYDVKM. CDR3 nucleotide sequence: TGTGCCAGCAGTTCACAGGGCCGACTTCCGTCAGATACGCAGTATTTT. This gives the protein CASSSQGRLPSDTQYF.

With respect to this clone: This same CDR3 is encoded by further DNA sequences in the sample. This chain joins TRBV6-5 and TRBJ2-3; D gene ambiguous. V gave up 6 bases and J gave up 6 bases, with 10 bases separating them. The germline CDR1 and CDR2 sequences are MNHEY and SVGAGI. CDR3 length: 12 residues. CDR3 nucleotides: TGTGCCAGCAGGGGAACAGTCGATACGCAGTATTTT. Protein sequence: CASRGTVDTQYF.

The chain is built from TRBV11-3 and TRBJ2-7, with unresolved D. CDR1 is SGHNT and CDR2 is YENEEA in the germline V gene. V was pared by 5 bases and J by 5 bases, with 10 bases between. The CDR3 loop spans 12 amino acids. The CDR3 coding sequence is TGTGCCAGCAGCCAGTATACGGACGAGCAGTACTTC. This gives the protein CASSQYTDEQYF.

This clone was counted a single time. The DNA of the CDR3 is TGTGCCAGCAGCTTAGTGTCGACAGGGGGGTACAATGAGCAGTTCTTC. It translates to CASSLVSTGGYNEQFF. The chain joins TRBV11-3 to TRBJ2-1, with TRBD1 identical over 9 bases. J lost 4 bases, V lost 1 base, and 5 bases had no gene match. The CDR3 is 16 amino acids. Per germline, CDR1 SGHNT and CDR2 YENEEA.

This chain joins TRBV2 and TRBJ1-3; D gene unclear. This CDR3 contains 16 residues. Germline values: CDR1 SNHLY, CDR2 FYNNEI. Trimming took off 3 bases at V and 3 bases at J, with 15 bases between the two ends. This CDR3 reads CASSDLLTDGGNTIYF. CDR3 in DNA: TGTGCCAGCAGTGACCTCCTGACGGACGGTGGAAACACCATATATTTT.

The genes are TRBV30 and TRBJ2-2; D gene uncertain. With 4 bases removed from V and 2 bases from J, the gap between germline ends came to 8 bases. The CDR3 loop spans 13 amino acids. Germline loops: CDR1 GTSNPN, CDR2 SVGIG (reference sequence). The chain's CDR3 is CAWTSPNTGELFF. CDR3 DNA: TGTGCCTGGACCAGCCCTAACACCGGGGAGCTGTTTTTT.